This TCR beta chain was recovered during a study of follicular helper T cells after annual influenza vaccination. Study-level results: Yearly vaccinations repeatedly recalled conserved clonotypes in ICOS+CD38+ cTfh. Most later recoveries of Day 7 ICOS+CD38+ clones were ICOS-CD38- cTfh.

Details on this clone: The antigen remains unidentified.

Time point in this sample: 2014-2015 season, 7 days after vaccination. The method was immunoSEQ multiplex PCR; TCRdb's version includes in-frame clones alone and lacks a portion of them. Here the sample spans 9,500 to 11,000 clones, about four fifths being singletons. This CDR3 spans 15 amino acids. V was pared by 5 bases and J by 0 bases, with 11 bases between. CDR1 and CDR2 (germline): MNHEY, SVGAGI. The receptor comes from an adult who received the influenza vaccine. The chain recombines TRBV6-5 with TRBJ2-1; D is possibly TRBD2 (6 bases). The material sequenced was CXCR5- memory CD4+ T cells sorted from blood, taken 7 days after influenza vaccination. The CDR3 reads CASSGWGVSYNEQFF. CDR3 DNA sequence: TGTGCCAGCAGTGGATGGGGGGTCTCCTACAATGAGCAGTTCTTC.